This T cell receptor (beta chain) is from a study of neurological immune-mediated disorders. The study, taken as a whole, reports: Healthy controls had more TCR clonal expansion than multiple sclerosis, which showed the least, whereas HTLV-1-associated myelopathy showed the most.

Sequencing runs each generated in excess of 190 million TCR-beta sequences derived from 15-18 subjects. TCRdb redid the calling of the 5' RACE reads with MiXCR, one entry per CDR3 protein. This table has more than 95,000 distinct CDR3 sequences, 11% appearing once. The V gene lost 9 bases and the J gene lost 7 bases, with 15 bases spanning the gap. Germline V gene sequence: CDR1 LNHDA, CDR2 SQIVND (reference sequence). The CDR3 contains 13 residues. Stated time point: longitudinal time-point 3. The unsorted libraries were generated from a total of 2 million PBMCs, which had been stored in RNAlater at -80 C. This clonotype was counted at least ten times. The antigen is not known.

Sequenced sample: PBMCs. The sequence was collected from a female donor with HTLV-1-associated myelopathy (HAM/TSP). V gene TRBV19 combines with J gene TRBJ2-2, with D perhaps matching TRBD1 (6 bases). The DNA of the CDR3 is TGTGCCAGCGACCAGGGGACGGTCGGGGAGCTGTTTTTT. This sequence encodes CASDQGTVGELFF.